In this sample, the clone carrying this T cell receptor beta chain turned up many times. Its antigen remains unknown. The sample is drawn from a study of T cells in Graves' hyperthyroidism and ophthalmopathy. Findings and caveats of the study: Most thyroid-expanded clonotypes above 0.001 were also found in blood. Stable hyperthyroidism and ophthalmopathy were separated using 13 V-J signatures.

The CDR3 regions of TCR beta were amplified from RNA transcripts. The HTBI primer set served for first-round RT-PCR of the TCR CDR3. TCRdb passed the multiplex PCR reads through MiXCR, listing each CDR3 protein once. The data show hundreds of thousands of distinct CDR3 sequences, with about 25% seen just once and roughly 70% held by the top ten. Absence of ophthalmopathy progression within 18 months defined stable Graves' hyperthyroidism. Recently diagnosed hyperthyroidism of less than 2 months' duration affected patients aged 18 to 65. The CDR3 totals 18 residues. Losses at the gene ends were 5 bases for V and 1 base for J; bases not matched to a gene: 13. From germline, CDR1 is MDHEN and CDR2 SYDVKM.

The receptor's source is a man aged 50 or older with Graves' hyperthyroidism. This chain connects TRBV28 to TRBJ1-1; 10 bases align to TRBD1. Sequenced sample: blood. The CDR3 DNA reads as TGTGCCAGCAGTACATTTATGTGGGACAGGGGCGGGAACACTGAAGCTTTCTTT. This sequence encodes CASSTFMWDRGGNTEAFF.